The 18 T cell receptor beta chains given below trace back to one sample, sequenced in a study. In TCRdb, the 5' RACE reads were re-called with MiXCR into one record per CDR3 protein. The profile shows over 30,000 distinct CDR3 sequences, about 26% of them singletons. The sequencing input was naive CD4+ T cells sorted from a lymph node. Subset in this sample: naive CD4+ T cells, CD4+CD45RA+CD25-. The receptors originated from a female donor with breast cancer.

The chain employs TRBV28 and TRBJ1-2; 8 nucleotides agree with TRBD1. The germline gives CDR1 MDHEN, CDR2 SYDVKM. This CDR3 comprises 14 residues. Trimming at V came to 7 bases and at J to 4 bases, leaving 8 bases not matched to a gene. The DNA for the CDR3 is TGTGCCAGCACCGCGACAGGGGACGGCTATGGCTACACCTTC. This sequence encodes CASTATGDGYGYTF.

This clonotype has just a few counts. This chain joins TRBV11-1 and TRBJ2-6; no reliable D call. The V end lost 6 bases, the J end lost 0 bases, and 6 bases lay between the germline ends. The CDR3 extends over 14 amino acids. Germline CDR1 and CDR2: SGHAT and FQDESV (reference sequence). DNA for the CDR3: TGTGCCAGCAGGGAAAACTCTGGGGCCAACGTCCTGACTTTC. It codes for CASRENSGANVLTF. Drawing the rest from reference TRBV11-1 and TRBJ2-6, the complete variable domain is EAEVAQSPRYKITEKSQAVAFWCDPISGHATLYWYRQILGQGPELLVQFQDESVVDDSQLPKDRFSAERLKGVDSTLKIQPAELGDSAMYLCASRENSGANVLTFGAGSRLTVL.

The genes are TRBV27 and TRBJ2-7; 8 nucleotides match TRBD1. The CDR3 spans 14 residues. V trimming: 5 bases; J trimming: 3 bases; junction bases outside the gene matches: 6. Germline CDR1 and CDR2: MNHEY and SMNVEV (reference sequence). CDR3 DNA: TGTGCCAGCAGTGCCCGACAGGGGCACTACGAGCAGTACTTC. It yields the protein CASSARQGHYEQYF.

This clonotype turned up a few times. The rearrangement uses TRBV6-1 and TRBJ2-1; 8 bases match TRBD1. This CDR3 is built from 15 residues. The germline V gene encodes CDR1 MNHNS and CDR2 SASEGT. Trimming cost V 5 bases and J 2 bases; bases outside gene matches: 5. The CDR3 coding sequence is TGTGCCAGCAGTCCTCAGGGGGCCCCCTACAATGAGCAGTTCTTC. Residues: CASSPQGAPYNEQFF.

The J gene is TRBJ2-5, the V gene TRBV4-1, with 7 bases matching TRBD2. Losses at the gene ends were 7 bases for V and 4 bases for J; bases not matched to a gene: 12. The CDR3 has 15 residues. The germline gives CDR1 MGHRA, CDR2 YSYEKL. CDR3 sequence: CASTPEGRVAETQYF. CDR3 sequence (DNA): TGCGCCAGCACCCCGGAAGGGAGGGTCGCAGAGACCCAGTACTTC.

This CDR3 reads CASSPWTRGASYNEQFF. CDR3 nucleotide sequence: TGTGCCAGCTCACCCTGGACCAGAGGGGCCTCCTACAATGAGCAGTTCTTC. The chain couples TRBV18 to TRBJ2-1; D may be TRBD1 or TRBD2 (5 bases each). This CDR3 contains 17 residues. Trimming took off 3 bases at V and 0 bases at J, with 15 bases between the two ends. From germline, CDR1 is KGHSH and CDR2 LQKENI. Full variable domain (missing parts from reference TRBV18 and TRBJ2-1): NAGVMQNPRHLVRRRGQEARLRCSPMKGHSHVYWYRQLPEEGLKFMVYLQKENIIDESGMPKERFSAEFPKEGPSILRIQQVVRGDSAAYFCASSPWTRGASYNEQFFGPGTRLTVL.

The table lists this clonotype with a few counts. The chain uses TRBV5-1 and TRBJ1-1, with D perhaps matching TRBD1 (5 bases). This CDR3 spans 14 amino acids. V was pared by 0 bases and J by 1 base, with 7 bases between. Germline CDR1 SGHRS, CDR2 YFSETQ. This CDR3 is CASSLGQSNTEAFF. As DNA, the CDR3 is TGCGCCAGCAGCTTGGGACAGTCGAACACTGAAGCTTTCTTT. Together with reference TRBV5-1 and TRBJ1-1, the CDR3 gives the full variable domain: KAGVTQTPRYLIKTRGQQVTLSCSPISGHRSVSWYQQTPGQGLQFLFEYFSETQRNKGNFPGRFSGRQFSNSRSEMNVSTLELGDSALYLCASSLGQSNTEAFFGQGTRLTVV.

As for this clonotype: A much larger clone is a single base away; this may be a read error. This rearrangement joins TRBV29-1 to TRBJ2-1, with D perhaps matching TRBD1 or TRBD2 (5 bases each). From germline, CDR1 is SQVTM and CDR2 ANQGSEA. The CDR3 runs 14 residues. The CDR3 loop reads CRVELSSWGSEQFF. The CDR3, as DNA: TGCCGCGTTGAGTTGTCTAGTTGGGGGAGTGAGCAGTTCTTC.

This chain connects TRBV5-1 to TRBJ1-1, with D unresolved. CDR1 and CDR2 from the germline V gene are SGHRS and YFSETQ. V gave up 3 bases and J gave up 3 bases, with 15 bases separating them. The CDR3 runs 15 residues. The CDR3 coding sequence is TGCGCCAGCAGCTCTCTTAATGGGATGCACACTGAAGCTTTCTTT. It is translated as CASSSLNGMHTEAFF. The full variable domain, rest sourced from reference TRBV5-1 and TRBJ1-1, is KAGVTQTPRYLIKTRGQQVTLSCSPISGHRSVSWYQQTPGQGLQFLFEYFSETQRNKGNFPGRFSGRQFSNSRSEMNVSTLELGDSALYLCASSSLNGMHTEAFFGQGTRLTVV.

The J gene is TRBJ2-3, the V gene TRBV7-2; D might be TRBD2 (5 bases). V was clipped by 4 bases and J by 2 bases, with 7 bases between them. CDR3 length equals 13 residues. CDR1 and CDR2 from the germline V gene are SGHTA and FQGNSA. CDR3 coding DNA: TGTGCCAGCAGCTCCGGGGTCACAGATACGCAGTATTTT. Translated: CASSSGVTDTQYF.

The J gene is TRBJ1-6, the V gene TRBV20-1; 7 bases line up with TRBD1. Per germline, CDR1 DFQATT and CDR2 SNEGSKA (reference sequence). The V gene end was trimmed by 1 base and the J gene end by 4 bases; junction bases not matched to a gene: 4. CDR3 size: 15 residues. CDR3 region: CSARGGRGYNSPLHF. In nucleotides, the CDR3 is TGCAGTGCTAGAGGGGGCAGGGGGTATAATTCACCCCTCCACTTT.

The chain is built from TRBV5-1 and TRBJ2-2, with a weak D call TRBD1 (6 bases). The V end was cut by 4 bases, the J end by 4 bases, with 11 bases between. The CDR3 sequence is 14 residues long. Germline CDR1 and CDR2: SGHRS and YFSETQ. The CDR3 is CASSLGQRTGELFF. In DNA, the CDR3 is TGCGCCAGCAGCCTCGGACAGCGCACCGGGGAGCTGTTTTTT.

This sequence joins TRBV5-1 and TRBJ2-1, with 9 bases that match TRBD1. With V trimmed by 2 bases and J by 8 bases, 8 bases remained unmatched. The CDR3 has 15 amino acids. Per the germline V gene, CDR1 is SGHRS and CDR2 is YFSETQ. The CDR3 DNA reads TGCGCCAGCAGCTTTACACAGGGGGCGAGAGATGAGCAGTTCTTC. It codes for CASSFTQGARDEQFF.

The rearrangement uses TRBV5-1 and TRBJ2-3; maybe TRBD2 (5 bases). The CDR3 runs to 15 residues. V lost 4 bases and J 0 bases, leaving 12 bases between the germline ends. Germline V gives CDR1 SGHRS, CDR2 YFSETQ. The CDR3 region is CASSVDYPSTDTQYF. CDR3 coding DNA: TGCGCCAGCAGCGTTGACTACCCCAGCACAGATACGCAGTATTTT. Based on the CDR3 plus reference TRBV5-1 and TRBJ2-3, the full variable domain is KAGVTQTPRYLIKTRGQQVTLSCSPISGHRSVSWYQQTPGQGLQFLFEYFSETQRNKGNFPGRFSGRQFSNSRSEMNVSTLELGDSALYLCASSVDYPSTDTQYFGPGTRLTVL.

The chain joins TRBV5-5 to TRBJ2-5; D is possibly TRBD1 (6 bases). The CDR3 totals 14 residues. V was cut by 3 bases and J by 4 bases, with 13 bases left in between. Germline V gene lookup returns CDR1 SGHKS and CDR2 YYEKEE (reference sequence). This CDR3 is CASSYRVARETQYF. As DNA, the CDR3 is TGTGCCAGCAGCTACAGGGTTGCGAGAGAGACCCAGTACTTC.

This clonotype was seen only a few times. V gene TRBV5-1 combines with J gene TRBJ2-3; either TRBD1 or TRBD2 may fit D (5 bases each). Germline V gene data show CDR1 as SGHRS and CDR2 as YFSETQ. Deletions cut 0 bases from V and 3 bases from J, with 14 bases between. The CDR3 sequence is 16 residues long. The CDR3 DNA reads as TGCGCCAGCAGCTTGGTTTCCGGGGCATCAACAGATACGCAGTATTTT. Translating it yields CASSLVSGASTDTQYF. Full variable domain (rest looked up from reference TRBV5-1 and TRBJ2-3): KAGVTQTPRYLIKTRGQQVTLSCSPISGHRSVSWYQQTPGQGLQFLFEYFSETQRNKGNFPGRFSGRQFSNSRSEMNVSTLELGDSALYLCASSLVSGASTDTQYFGPGTRLTVL.

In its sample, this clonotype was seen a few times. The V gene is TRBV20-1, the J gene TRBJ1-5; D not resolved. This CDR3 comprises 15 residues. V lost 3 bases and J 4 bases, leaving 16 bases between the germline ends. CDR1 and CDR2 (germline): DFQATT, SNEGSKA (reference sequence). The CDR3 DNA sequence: TGCAGTGCTAGGGAGCCGACGGACTTGAATCAGCCCCAGCATTTT. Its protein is CSAREPTDLNQPQHF.

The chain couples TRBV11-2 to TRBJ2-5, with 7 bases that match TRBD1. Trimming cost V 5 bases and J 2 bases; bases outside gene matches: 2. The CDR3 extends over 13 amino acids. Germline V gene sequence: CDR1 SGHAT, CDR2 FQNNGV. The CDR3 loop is CASSRGQQETQYF. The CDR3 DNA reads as TGTGCCAGCAGCAGGGGACAGCAAGAGACCCAGTACTTC.